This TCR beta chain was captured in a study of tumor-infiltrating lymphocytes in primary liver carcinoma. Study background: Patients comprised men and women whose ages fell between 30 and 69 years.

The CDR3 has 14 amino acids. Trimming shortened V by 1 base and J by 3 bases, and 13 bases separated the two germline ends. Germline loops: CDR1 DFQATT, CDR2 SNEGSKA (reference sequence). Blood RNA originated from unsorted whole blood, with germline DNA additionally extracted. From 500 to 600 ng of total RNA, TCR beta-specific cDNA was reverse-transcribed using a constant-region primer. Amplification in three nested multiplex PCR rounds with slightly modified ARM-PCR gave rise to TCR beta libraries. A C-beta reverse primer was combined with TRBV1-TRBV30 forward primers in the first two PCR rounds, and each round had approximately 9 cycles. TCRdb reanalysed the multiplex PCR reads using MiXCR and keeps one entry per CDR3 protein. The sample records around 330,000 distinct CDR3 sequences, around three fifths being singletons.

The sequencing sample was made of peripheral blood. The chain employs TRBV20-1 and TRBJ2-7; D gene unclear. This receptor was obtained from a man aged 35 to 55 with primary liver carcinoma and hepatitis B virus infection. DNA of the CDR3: TGCAGTGCTAGAGGGGCGTTAAGGAACTACGAGCAGTACTTC. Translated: CSARGALRNYEQYF.